This record concerns one T cell receptor beta chain sequence. Antigen: not known. Unique molecular identifiers featured in how the TCRbeta library was prepared. TCRdb re-called the PCR reads through MiXCR, storing one row per CDR3 protein. Counted here are a few hundred thousand distinct CDR3 sequences, about an eighth occurring once; the ten biggest clones make up over 2%. The data are from a study of T-cell reconstitution after alpha-beta-depleted transplantation in children. The study, taken as a whole, reports: The origin of alpha-beta T cells about two months after transplant was reportedly several hundred expanded graft clones. Several patients had high TCRbeta diversity at day 60; it came from surviving recipient T cells and thymic progenitors. T cells produced anew were the main source of T-cell counts and diversity one year after transplant.

This CDR3 contains 15 residues. After removal of 5 bases from V and 4 bases from J, the junction contained 8 bases not matched to a gene. The origin of this receptor is a male patient younger than 18 who had a stem cell transplant for acute myeloid leukemia, so the T cells may come from the graft donor. Sequencing was performed on PBMCs, mostly from graft donor cells, taken 360 days after TCRalphabeta/CD19-depleted stem cell transplant. The chain combines TRBV12-3 or TRBV12-4 with TRBJ2-1; 7 nucleotides line up with TRBD1. CDR3 in amino acids: CASSPQPGQYNEQFF. The CDR3, as DNA: TGTGCCAGCAGTCCTCAGCCGGGACAGTACAATGAGCAGTTCTTC.